The clone carrying this T cell receptor beta chain was detected only once. Its cognate antigen is unknown. The data stem from a study of shared clonotypes between healthy human individuals. Findings and limits, study-wide: Memory subsets generally showed lower estimated richness than naive subsets.

Naive CD8 cells lacked CD45RO and underwent positive selection for CCR7, leaving out terminally differentiated effector memory CD45RA+ cells. Every contributor of samples was a Caucasian grown-up residing in Nashville, Tennessee. Trimming left V 0 bases short and J 4 bases short, with 10 bases between. CDR3 length: 14 amino acids. In germline, CDR1 is MNHEY, CDR2 SMNVEV (reference sequence). About 30,000 T cell genomes (approximately 0.2 ug DNA) went into each sorted-subset replicate. Under the authors' procedure: Owing to the provision of junction-only sequences devoid of quality scores by immunoSEQ, filtering differed. Repertoires were generated with immunoSEQ multiplex PCR, while TCRdb's copy carries only in-frame clones and drops some. That table gives V, J and clone size, and the DNA gave D and trimming. The table lists about 600,000 clones, roughly 95% of them singletons.

This receptor was taken from a woman in her twenties or thirties in good health. Sequencing was performed on naive CD8+ T cells sorted from blood. The chain links TRBV27 to TRBJ2-7; tentatively, D is TRBD1 (5 bases). CDR3 bases: TGTGCCAGCAGTTTATCTCCCAGGGTTTACGAGCAGTACTTC. Its protein is CASSLSPRVYEQYF.